This TCR beta chain was observed in a study of cytomegalovirus exposure and HLA in healthy donors. Study information: The early release's HLA-typed donors yielded 70 million to 85 million unique TCRs. Notes on the study in general: The classifier reportedly diagnosed cytomegalovirus status with high sensitivity and specificity. Sequencing likely produced, as an artifact, a cluster of highly shared sequence variants.

Primers included in the PCR were 60 Vbeta and 13 Jbeta primers. Some clones are missing from TCRdb's copy, which holds only in-frame ones; the method was immunoSEQ multiplex PCR. The profile shows about 97,000 clones, 76% of them singletons. Worth noting for this clone: Its target is not known.

The sample was PBMCs. The TCR comes from a man aged 40-50 years in good health and CMV-seronegative.

The CDR3 loop is CASRKGLAGNNEQFF. Written as DNA, the CDR3 is TGTGCCAGCAGGAAGGGACTAGCGGGGAACAATGAGCAGTTCTTC. V and J are TRBV6-5 and TRBJ2-1; 13 bases are a match to TRBD2. With 6 bases clipped from V and 5 bases from J, the junction kept 4 bases outside the gene matches. The germline CDR1 and CDR2 sequences are MNHEY and SVGAGI. This CDR3 region has 15 residues.